This T cell receptor (beta chain) was recorded in a study of shared clonotypes between healthy human individuals. The CDR3 consists of 12 residues. V was trimmed by 11 bases and J by 5 bases, leaving 15 bases between them. From germline, CDR1 is KGHSH and CDR2 LQKENI. Genomic DNA from each subset was divided evenly over several immunoSEQ plates. Some clones are missing from TCRdb's copy, which holds only in-frame ones; the method was immunoSEQ multiplex PCR. This table holds a few million clones, about 94% found once. This chain uses TRBV18 with TRBJ1-2; the D gene is possibly TRBD1 (6 bases). Source material: naive CD4+ T cells sorted from blood. Subset reported: CD45RA+ positively selected. The sequence was collected from a man younger than 35 in good health. For the CDR3, the DNA is TGTGCCGCGCGGGGGCTTGAATATGGCTACACCTTC. This encodes CAARGLEYGYTF. The entire variable domain, with the rest obtained from reference TRBV18 and TRBJ1-2, is as follows: NAGVMQNPRHLVRRRGQEARLRCSPMKGHSHVYWYRQLPEEGLKFMVYLQKENIIDESGMPKERFSAEFPKEGPSILRIQQVVRGDSAAYFCAARGLEYGYTFGSGTRLTVV.